These T cell receptor beta chains were read from a single sample in a study of human T cells and chemical hapten exposure. TCRdb redid the calling of the RACE reads with MiXCR, one entry per CDR3 protein. The data hold 70,000 to 90,000 distinct CDR3 sequences, with less than 11% observed a single time. Sequences were derived from whole blood, sampled in connection with sensitization to the hapten diphenylcyclopropenone (DPC). The receptors come from a woman in her 50s with alopecia areata. Some clones in this sample may be carry-over from other donors' samples. The conserved cysteine and the conserved F or W are not part of the CDR3 here. Fields, in order: V gene, clone size, J gene, CDR3 length, CDR3 protein. Clone size is given for some rows only: seen once, a few or many times, or a class if the clone is expanded.

V: TRBV7-2; size: many; J: TRBJ2-1; length: 16; CDR3: ASSTRGQARFGYNEQF
V: TRBV9; size: few; J: TRBJ2-1; length: 13; CDR3: ASSRGGLAGGAPF
V: TRBV30; size: NA; J: TRBJ1-4; length: 10; CDR3: ARGTGGEKLF
V: TRBV28; size: NA; J: TRBJ2-2; length: 14; CDR3: ASKLSMGADTGELF
V: TRBV19; size: few; J: TRBJ2-3; length: 13; CDR3: ASSTEQRSTDTQY
V: TRBV2; size: NA; J: TRBJ1-1; length: 12; CDR3: ASGTGVLNTEAF
V: TRBV3-1; size: many; J: TRBJ2-2; length: 13; CDR3: ASSQKGRYNGELF
V: TRBV7-9; size: NA; J: TRBJ2-1; length: 12; CDR3: ASSLVLAGNEQF
V: TRBV29-1; size: NA; J: TRBJ2-3; length: 12; CDR3: SFGTSGSTDTQY
V: TRBV20-1; size: few; J: TRBJ1-6; length: 11; CDR3: SATLSGDSPLH
V: TRBV10-2; size: NA; J: TRBJ2-1; length: 13; CDR3: ASSGRRDRGNEQF
V: TRBV3-1; size: many; J: TRBJ2-7; length: 12; CDR3: ASSQDQRSYEQY
V: TRBV12-3/TRBV12-4; size: many; J: TRBJ2-3; length: 15; CDR3: ASSLRGFGTSTDTQY
V: TRBV2; size: few; J: TRBJ2-1; length: 12; CDR3: ASGAGTRDRKQF
V: TRBV20-1; size: few; J: TRBJ2-7; length: 13; CDR3: SATSPGLPDSEQY
V: TRBV20-1; size: many; J: TRBJ1-1; length: 11; CDR3: SASGGPLDGAF
V: TRBV28; size: few; J: TRBJ2-3; length: 15; CDR3: ASSRGMGSGHTDTQY
V: TRBV20-1; size: NA; J: TRBJ2-3; length: 14; CDR3: SARDRLDASTDTQY
V: TRBV18; size: many; J: TRBJ2-7; length: 14; CDR3: ASSPRLAGGPYEQY
V: TRBV5-1; size: medium-sized; J: TRBJ1-1; length: 13; CDR3: ASNNPGLRDTEAF
V: TRBV29-1; size: many; J: TRBJ1-1; length: 11; CDR3: SVENDLATEAF
V: TRBV28; size: few; J: TRBJ2-1; length: 9; CDR3: ASRGVGEQF
V: TRBV12-3/TRBV12-4; size: NA; J: TRBJ2-1; length: 14; CDR3: ASSGLAVTRNNEQF
V: TRBV20-1; size: many; J: TRBJ2-2; length: 10; CDR3: SARVSAGELF
V: TRBV3-1; size: NA; J: TRBJ2-5; length: 13; CDR3: ASSQDPSAQETQY
V: TRBV5-8; size: few; J: TRBJ1-5; length: 11; CDR3: ASSLVTPEPQH
V: TRBV14; size: few; J: TRBJ2-3; length: 13; CDR3: ASSQVREDTDTQY
V: TRBV7-6; size: many; J: TRBJ2-7; length: 13; CDR3: ASRAGTGGAYEQY
V: TRBV5-4; size: few; J: TRBJ1-2; length: 16; CDR3: ASSLGQALPGSNYGYT
V: TRBV9; size: few; J: TRBJ1-2; length: 11; CDR3: ASSAQVLYGYT